This TCR beta chain is drawn from a study of human T cells and chemical hapten exposure. Study overall: The sensitizing agent was 2% DPC, placed on around 2 cm by around 2 cm of upper inner arm skin. Per-sample variation in TCR yield stemmed mainly from small pooled library volume differences.

Germline CDR1 LNHNV, CDR2 YYDKDF (reference sequence). V was cut by 1 base and J by 5 bases, with 12 bases left in between. The CDR3 sequence is 15 residues long. Via MiXCR, TCRdb re-called the RACE reads, giving one row per CDR3 protein. The data contain about 360,000 distinct CDR3 sequences, more than 4.5% of them seen just once; the ten biggest clones take up under 2.5%. Time point denoted: patch test 1, 2 weeks after DPC sensitization. Specified treatment: therapeutic diphenylcyclopropenone sensitization with weekly scalp DPC. Researchers extracted total RNA from unfractionated whole blood. The table lists this clonotype with many counts.

This clonotype was obtained from a woman aged 50 to 60 with alopecia areata. Some clones in this sample may be carry-over from other donors' samples. Sequencing used whole blood, obtained in connection with sensitization to the hapten diphenylcyclopropenone (DPC). The chain is built from TRBV15 and TRBJ1-5; possible D gene TRBD1, 5 bases. The CDR3 sequence is CATSRADSVDQPQHF. CDR3 nucleotide sequence: TGTGCCACCAGCAGAGCTGACAGTGTCGATCAGCCCCAGCATTTT.